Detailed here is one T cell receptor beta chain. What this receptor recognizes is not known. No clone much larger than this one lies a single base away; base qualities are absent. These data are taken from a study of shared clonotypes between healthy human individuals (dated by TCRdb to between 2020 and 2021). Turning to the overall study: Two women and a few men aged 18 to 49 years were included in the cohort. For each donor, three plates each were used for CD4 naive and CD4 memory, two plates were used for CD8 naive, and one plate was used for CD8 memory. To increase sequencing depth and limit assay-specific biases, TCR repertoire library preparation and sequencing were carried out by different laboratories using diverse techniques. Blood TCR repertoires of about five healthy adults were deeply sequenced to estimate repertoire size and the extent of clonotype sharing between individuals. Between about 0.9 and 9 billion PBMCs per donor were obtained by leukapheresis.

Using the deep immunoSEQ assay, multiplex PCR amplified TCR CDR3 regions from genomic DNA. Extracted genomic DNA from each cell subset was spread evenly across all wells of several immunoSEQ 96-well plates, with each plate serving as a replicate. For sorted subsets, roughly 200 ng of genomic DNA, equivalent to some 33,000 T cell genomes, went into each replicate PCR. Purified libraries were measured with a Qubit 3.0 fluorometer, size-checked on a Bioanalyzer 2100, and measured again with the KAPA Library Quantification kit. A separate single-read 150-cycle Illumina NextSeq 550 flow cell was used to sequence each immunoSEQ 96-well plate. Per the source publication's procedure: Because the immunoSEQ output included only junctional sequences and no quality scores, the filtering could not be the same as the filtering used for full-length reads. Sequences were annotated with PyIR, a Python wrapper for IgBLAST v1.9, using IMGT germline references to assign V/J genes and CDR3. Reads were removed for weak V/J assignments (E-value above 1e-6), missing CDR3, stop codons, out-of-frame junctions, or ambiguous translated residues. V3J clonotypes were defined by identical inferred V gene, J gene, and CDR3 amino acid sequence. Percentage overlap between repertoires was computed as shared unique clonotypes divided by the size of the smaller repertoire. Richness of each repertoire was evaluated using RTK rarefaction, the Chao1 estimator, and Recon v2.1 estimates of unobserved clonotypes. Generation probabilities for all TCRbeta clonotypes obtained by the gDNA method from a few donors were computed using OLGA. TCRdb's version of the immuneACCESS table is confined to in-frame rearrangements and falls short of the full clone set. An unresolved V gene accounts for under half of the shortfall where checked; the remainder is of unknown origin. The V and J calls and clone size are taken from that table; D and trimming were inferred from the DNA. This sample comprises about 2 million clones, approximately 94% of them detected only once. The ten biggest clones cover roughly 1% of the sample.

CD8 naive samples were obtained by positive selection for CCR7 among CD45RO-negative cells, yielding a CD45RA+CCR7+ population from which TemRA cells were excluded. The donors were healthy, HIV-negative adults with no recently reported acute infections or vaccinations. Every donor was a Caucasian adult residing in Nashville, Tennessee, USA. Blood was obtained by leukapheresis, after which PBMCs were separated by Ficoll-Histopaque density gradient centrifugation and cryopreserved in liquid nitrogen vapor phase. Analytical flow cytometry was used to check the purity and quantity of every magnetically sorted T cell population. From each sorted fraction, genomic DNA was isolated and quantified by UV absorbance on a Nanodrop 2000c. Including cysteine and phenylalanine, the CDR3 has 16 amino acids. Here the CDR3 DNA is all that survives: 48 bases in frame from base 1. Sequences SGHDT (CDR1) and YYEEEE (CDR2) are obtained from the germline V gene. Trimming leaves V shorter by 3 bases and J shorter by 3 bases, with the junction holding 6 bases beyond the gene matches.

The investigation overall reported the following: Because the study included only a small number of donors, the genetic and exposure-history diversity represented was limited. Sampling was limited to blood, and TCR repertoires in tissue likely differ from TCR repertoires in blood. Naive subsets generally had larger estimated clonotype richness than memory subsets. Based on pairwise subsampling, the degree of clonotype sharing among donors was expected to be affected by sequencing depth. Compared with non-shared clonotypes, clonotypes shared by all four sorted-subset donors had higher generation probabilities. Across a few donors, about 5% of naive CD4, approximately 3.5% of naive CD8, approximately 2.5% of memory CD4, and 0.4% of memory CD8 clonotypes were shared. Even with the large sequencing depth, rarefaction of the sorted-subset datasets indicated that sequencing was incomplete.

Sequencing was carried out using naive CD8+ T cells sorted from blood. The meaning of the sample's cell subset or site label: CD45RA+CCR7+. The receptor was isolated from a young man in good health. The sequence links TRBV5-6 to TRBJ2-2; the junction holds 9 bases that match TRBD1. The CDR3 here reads CASSWDRERDTGELFF. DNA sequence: TGTGCCAGCAGCTGGGACAGGGAGAGGGACACCGGGGAGCTGTTTTTT.